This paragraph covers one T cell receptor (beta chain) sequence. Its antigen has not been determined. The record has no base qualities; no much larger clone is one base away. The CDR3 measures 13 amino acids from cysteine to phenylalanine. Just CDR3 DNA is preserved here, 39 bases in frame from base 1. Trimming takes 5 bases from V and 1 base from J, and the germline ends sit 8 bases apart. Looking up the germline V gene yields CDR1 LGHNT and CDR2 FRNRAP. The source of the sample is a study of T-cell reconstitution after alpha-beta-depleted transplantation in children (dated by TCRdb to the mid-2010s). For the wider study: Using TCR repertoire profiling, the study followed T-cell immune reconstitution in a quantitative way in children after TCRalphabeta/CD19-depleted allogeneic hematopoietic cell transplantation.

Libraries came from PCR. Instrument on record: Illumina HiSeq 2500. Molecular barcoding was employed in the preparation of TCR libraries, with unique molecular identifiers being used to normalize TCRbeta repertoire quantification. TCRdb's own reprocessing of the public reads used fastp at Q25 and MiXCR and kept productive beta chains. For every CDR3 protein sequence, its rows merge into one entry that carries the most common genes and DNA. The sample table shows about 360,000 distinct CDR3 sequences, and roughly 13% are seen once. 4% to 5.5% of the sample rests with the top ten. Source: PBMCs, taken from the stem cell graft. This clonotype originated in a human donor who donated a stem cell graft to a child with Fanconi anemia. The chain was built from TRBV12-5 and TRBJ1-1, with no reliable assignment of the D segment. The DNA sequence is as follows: TGTGCTAGTGGTCTCGAAGGGAACACTGAAGCTTTCTTT. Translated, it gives CASGLEGNTEAFF.